These 4 T cell receptor beta chains share one sample of origin, sequenced in a study of blood T cell repertoires in COVID-19. Sequencing used immunoSEQ multiplex PCR; TCRdb keeps in-frame clones, though not all of them. The sample shows approximately 94,000 clones, around four fifths of them seen only once. What was sequenced was peripheral blood. The receptors were sampled from a man in his 70s with active or convalescent COVID-19.

A single count supports this clone. This chain uses TRBV6-5 with TRBJ2-5; 11 bases line up with TRBD1. Germline V gives CDR1 MNHEY, CDR2 SVGAGI. V was clipped by 7 bases and J by 4 bases; unmatched bases: 8. CDR3 length: 15 residues. CDR3 nucleotide sequence: TGTGCCAGCAACGGACAGGGGGCGCGCGGAGAGACCCAGTACTTC. Protein product: CASNGQGARGETQYF.

This clone occurred once. The CDR3 sequence is CATSREGLADYNEQFF. The DNA of the CDR3 is TGTGCCACCAGCAGAGAGGGACTAGCGGACTACAATGAGCAGTTCTTC. The J gene is TRBJ2-1, the V gene TRBV15, with 11 nucleotides matching TRBD2. V lost 0 bases and J lost 3; bases outside the gene matches: 1. CDR3 length equals 16 residues. Looked up from germline, CDR1 is LNHNV and CDR2 is YYDKDF (reference sequence).

This clone turned up a few times. This chain connects TRBV29-1 to TRBJ2-5, with 8 bases that match TRBD1. J lost 4 bases, V lost 7 bases, and 20 bases had no gene match. The CDR3 is 17 amino acids. Germline values: CDR1 SQVTM, CDR2 ANQGSEA. Written as DNA, the CDR3 is TGCAGCGCTCCGATCGGGCAGGGGGCGCAGGGTCGAGAGACCCAGTACTTC. It specifies CSAPIGQGAQGRETQYF.

The V call is TRBV7-6, the J call TRBJ2-7; 11 nucleotides match TRBD1. CDR1 is SGHVS and CDR2 is FNYEAQ in the germline V gene. The CDR3 has 15 amino acids. The trim removed 0 bases at V and 2 bases at J, leaving 0 bases unmatched. CDR3 sequence: CASSLAGQGAYEQYF. Here the CDR3 DNA reads TGTGCCAGCAGCTTAGCGGGACAGGGGGCCTACGAGCAGTACTTC.